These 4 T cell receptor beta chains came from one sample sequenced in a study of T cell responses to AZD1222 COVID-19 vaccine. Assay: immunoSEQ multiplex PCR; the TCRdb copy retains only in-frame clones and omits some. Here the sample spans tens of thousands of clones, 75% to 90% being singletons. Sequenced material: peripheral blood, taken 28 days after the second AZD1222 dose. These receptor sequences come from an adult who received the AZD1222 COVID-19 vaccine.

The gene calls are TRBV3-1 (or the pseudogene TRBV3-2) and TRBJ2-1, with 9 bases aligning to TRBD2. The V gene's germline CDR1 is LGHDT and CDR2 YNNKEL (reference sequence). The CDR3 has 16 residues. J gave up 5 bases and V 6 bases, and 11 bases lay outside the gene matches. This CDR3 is CASRPNVGLANNEQFF. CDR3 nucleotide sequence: TGTGCCAGCAGGCCGAACGTGGGACTAGCTAACAATGAGCAGTTCTTC.

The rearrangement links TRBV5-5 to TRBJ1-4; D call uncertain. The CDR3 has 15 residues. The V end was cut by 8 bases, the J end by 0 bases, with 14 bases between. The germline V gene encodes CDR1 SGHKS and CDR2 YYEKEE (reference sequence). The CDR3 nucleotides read TGTGCCAGTGTAAGAACTCCGACAACTAATGAAAAACTGTTTTTT. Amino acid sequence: CASVRTPTTNEKLFF. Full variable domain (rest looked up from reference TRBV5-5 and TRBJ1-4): DAGVTQSPTHLIKTRGQQVTLRCSPISGHKSVSWYQQVLGQGPQFIFQYYEKEERGRGNFPDRFSARQFPNYSSELNVNALLLGDSALYLCASVRTPTTNEKLFFGSGTQLSVL.

CDR3 nucleotides: TGTGCCAGCAGCGTCACAGGGACGATCTATGGCTACACCTTC. Residues: CASSVTGTIYGYTF. The gene calls are TRBV5-8 and TRBJ1-2; tentative D call: TRBD1 (6 bases). Germline V lookup: CDR1 SGHTS, CDR2 YDEGEE. Trimming took off 4 bases at V and 4 bases at J, with 14 bases between the two ends. The length of the CDR3 is 14 residues.

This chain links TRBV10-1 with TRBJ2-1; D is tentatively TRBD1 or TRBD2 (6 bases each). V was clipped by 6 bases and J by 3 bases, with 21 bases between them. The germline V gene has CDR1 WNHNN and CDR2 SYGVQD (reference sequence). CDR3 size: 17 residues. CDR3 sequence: CASSPGTGAENYNEQFF. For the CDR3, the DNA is TGCGCCAGCAGCCCAGGCACGGGGGCCGAAAACTACAATGAGCAGTTCTTC.